Each of the 10 T cell receptor beta chains below was sequenced from the same sample in a study of blood T cell repertoires in COVID-19. Generated by immunoSEQ multiplex PCR, the TCRdb table keeps only in-frame clones and is missing some. Here the sample spans 300,000 to 400,000 clones, approximately 91% being singletons. Sequenced material: peripheral blood. Receptors were obtained from a woman aged 70-85 years with COVID-19, enrolled during active disease.

V gene TRBV28 combines with J gene TRBJ1-2; the D gene is possibly TRBD1 (6 bases). The CDR3 runs 15 residues. Germline V lookup: CDR1 MDHEN, CDR2 SYDVKM. V was shortened by 6 bases and J by 8 bases, with 22 bases between the two germline ends. CDR3 DNA: TGTGCCAGCAGGTACGCGACCCAGGGGCGGCAAGGCTACACCTTC. Translating it yields CASRYATQGRQGYTF.

About this clone: Different DNA sequences within this sample yield the same CDR3. The rearrangement links TRBV7-9 to TRBJ1-2; 10 bases match TRBD1. Germline CDR1 and CDR2: SEHNR and FQNEAQ (reference sequence). The CDR3 length is 13 residues. The junction had 5 bases not matched to a gene; V was cut back by 5 bases and J by 8 bases. The DNA of the CDR3 is TGTGCCAGCAGCCTAGGACAGGGGGGCGGCTACACCTTC. Its translation: CASSLGQGGGYTF.

The chain employs TRBV7-8 and TRBJ1-1; 7 nucleotides agree with TRBD1. The CDR3 is 13 residues long. Germline trimming cut 5 bases from V and 3 bases from J; bases unmatched to any gene: 3. Germline loops: CDR1 SGHVS, CDR2 FQNEAQ. The CDR3 spells CASSPDRDTEAFF. CDR3 nucleotide sequence: TGTGCCAGCAGCCCCGACAGGGACACTGAAGCTTTCTTT.

The J gene is TRBJ1-1, the V gene TRBV24-1, with D tentatively TRBD1 (6 bases). The CDR3 runs 16 residues. The V gene's germline CDR1 is KGHDR and CDR2 SFDVKD. Deletions cut 7 bases from V and 7 bases from J, with 24 bases between. The CDR3 bases are TGTGCCACCAGGCCGGCCGGGACACGGGGAGGGGGTGAAGCTTTCTTT. Protein: CATRPAGTRGGGEAFF.

J is TRBJ1-1 and V is TRBV5-5; D call uncertain. Trimming cost V 2 bases and J 3 bases, with 8 bases left between them. The CDR3 loop spans 13 amino acids. Germline V gene lookup returns CDR1 SGHKS and CDR2 YYEKEE (reference sequence). Here the CDR3 DNA reads TGTGCCAGCAGCTTCGGAGGTGACACTGAAGCTTTCTTT. Residues: CASSFGGDTEAFF.

CDR3 DNA: TGTGCCAGCAGTTATACTAGCGGTTACGAGCAGTACTTC. Its translation is CASSYTSGYEQYF. The chain recombines TRBV6-5 with TRBJ2-7, with 8 bases identical to TRBD2. Germline CDR1 reads MNHEY; CDR2 reads SVGAGI. The length of the CDR3 is 13 residues. J gave up 4 bases and V 3 bases, and 2 bases lay outside the gene matches.

This sequence joins TRBV5-1 and TRBJ1-1; D is perhaps TRBD1 (6 bases). The V and J ends lost 3 bases and 3 bases respectively, with 9 bases between them. CDR1 SGHRS and CDR2 YFSETQ come from the germline V gene. The CDR3 has 13 amino acids. CDR3 amino acids: CASSYRVDTEAFF. As DNA, the CDR3 is TGCGCCAGCAGCTACAGGGTGGACACTGAAGCTTTCTTT.

This clone was picked up a small number of times. V usage is TRBV2 and J usage is TRBJ1-1; D uncertain. The V and J ends lost 8 bases and 4 bases respectively, with 20 bases between them. This CDR3 has 15 residues. Germline-derived CDR1 and CDR2 are SNHLY and FYNNEI. For the CDR3, the DNA is TGTGCCAGCCACCTCGGGGAGGGAGGACTCACTGAAGCTTTCTTT. Amino acids: CASHLGEGGLTEAFF. The complete variable domain, with remaining parts taken from reference TRBV2 and TRBJ1-1, reads EPEVTQTPSHQVTQMGQEVILRCVPISNHLYFYWYRQILGQKVEFLVSFYNNEISEKSEIFDDQFSVERPDGSNFTLKIRSTKLEDSAMYFCASHLGEGGLTEAFFGQGTRLTVV.

This chain uses TRBV28 with TRBJ1-2; tentatively, D is TRBD1 (6 bases). Per the germline V gene, CDR1 is MDHEN and CDR2 is SYDVKM. The CDR3 extends over 13 amino acids. V was cut by 7 bases and J by 5 bases, with 14 bases left in between. The CDR3 is CASKEGGEYGYTF. The CDR3, as DNA: TGTGCCAGCAAGGAGGGGGGGGAATATGGCTACACCTTC.

The chain is built from TRBV6-6 and TRBJ2-7; TRBD2 might be the D (6 bases). Trimming pared 7 bases from V and 4 bases from J, leaving 20 bases between. Germline V gene data show CDR1 as MNHNY and CDR2 as SVGAGI (reference sequence). The CDR3 extends over 15 amino acids. DNA for the CDR3: TGTGCCAGCACTCCAGCAGCGGGCTTCGCATACGAGCAGTACTTC. Its protein product is CASTPAAGFAYEQYF.